Described below is a single T cell receptor beta chain sequence and its context. These data originate in a study of memory CD4+ T cells and cytomegalovirus serostatus. The sort gate was single viable CD3+CD4+CD8-CD45RO+ cells for memory CD4+ T cells. Per the authors' pipeline: Out-of-frame sequences were removed, leaving about 2,300,000 distinct TCRbeta sequences. The method was immunoSEQ multiplex PCR; TCRdb's version includes in-frame clones alone and lacks a portion of them. The V and J calls and the clone size are those of that table, but D and trimming were determined from the DNA. The table lists about 80,000 clones, less than 90% of them singletons. CDR3 length: 16 amino acids. Deletions cut 0 bases from V and 3 bases from J, with 15 bases between. Germline assignment: CDR1 MNHEY and CDR2 SVGAGI.

The chain carries TRBV6-5 and TRBJ2-7; D call uncertain. The material sequenced was memory CD4+ T cells from blood. The receptor was derived from an adult in good health and CMV-seronegative. CDR3 protein: CASSYSGTSPSYEQYF. DNA of the CDR3: TGTGCCAGCAGTTACTCGGGAACATCGCCTAGCTACGAGCAGTACTTC.